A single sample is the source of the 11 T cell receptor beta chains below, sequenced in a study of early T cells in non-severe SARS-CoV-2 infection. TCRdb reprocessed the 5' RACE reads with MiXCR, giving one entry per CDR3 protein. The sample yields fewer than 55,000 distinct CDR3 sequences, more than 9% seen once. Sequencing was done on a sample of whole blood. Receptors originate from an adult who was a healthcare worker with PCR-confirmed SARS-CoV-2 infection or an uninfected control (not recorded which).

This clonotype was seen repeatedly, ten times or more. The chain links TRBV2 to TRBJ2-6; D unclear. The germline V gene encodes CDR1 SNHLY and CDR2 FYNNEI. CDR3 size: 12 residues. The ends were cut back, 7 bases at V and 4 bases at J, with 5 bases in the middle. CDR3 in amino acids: CASKSGANVLTF. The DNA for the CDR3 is TGTGCCAGCAAATCAGGGGCCAACGTCCTGACTTTC.

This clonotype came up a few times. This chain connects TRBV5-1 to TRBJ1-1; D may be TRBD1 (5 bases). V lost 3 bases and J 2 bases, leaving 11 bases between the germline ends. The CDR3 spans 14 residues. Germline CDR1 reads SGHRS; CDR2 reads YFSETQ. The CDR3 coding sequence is TGCGCCAGCAGCTCTACGGGGGTTAACACTGAAGCTTTCTTT. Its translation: CASSSTGVNTEAFF.

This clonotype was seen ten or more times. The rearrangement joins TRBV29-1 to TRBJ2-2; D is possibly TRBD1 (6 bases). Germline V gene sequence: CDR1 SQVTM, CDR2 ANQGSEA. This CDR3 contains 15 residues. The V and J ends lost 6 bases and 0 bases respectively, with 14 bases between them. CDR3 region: CSVFQTGSNTGELFF. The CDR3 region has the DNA TGCAGCGTCTTCCAGACAGGATCGAACACCGGGGAGCTGTTTTTT.

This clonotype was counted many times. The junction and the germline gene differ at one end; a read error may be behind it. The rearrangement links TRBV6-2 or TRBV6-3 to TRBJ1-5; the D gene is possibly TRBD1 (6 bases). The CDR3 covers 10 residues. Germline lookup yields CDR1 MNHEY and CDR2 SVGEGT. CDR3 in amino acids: CAVGGNRSNF. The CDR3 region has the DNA TGTGCCGTAGGGGGAAATAGGAGCAATTTT.

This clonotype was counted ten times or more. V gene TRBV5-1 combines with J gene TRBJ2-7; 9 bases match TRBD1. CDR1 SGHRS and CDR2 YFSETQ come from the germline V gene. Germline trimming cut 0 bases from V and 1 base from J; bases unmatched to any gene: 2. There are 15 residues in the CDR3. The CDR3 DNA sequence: TGCGCCAGCAGCTTGGTCGGACAGGGGTCCTACGAGCAGTACTTC. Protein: CASSLVGQGSYEQYF.

The chain's CDR3 is CAIRMTGEREAPLHF. In DNA form, the CDR3 reads TGTGCCATCAGGATGACAGGGGAAAGGGAGGCACCCCTCCACTTT. The chain links TRBV10-3 to TRBJ1-6; 8 nucleotides match TRBD1. This CDR3 is built from 15 residues. J was trimmed by 11 bases and V by 6 bases; bases with no gene match: 12. Looked up from germline, CDR1 is ENHRY and CDR2 is SYGVKD.

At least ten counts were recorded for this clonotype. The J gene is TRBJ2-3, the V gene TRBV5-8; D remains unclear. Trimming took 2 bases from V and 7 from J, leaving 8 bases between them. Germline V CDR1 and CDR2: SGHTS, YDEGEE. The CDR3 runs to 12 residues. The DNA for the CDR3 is TGTGCCAGCAGCTTAGTACTACATACGCAGTATTTT. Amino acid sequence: CASSLVLHTQYF.

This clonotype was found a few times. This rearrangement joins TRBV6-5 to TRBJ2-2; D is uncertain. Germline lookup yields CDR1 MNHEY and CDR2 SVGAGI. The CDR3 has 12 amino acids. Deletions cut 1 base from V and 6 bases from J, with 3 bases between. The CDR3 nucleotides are TGTGCCAGCAGTTACTACGCCGGGGAGCTGTTTTTT. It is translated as CASSYYAGELFF.

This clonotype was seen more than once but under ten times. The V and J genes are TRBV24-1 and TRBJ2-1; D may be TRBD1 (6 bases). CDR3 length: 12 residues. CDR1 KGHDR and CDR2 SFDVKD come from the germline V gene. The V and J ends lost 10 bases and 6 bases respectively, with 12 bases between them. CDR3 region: CATGDISNEQFF. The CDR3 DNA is TGTGCCACGGGGGACATTTCCAATGAGCAGTTCTTC.

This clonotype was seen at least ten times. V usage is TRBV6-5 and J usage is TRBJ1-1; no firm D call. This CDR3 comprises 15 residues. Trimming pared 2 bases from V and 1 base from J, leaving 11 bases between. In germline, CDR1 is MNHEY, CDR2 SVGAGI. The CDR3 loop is CASSYRGQENTEAFF. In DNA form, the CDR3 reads TGTGCCAGCAGTTACCGAGGTCAAGAGAACACTGAAGCTTTCTTT.

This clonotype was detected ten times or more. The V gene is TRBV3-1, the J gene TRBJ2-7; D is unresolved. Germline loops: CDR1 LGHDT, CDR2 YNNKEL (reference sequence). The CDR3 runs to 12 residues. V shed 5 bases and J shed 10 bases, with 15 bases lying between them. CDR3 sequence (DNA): TGTGCCAGCAGCGCCCGTGAGCGTCGCCAGTACTTC. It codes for CASSARERRQYF.